The next 14 T cell receptor beta chains were all read from a single sample in a study of cytomegalovirus exposure and HLA in healthy donors. It was with 60 Vbeta and 13 Jbeta primers that the PCR ran. TCRdb's table, derived via immunoSEQ multiplex PCR, lists solely in-frame clones and lacks some. Of 170,000 or so clones listed, 80% are singletons. Sequencing used PBMCs. Receptor source: a woman between 50 and 59 years old in good health and CMV-seropositive.

This clone was observed a few times. The rearrangement uses TRBV5-8 and TRBJ2-7, with a tentative D call TRBD2 (5 bases). CDR3 length equals 15 residues. CDR1 and CDR2 (germline): SGHTS, YDEGEE. Trimming pared 3 bases from V and 3 bases from J, leaving 16 bases between. CDR3 in amino acids: CASSSGGGRIYEQYF. The CDR3 DNA reads TGTGCCAGCAGCTCCGGTGGCGGGCGGATCTACGAGCAGTACTTC.

This chain links TRBV27 with TRBJ2-2, with 8 bases lining up with TRBD1. This CDR3 contains 14 residues. Unmatched junction bases numbered 6, after V lost 7 bases and J lost 5 bases. Germline assignment: CDR1 MNHEY and CDR2 SMNVEV (reference sequence). This CDR3 is CASTARGQTGELFF. The DNA for the CDR3 is TGTGCCAGCACCGCCAGGGGGCAAACCGGGGAGCTGTTTTTT.

The rearrangement links TRBV11-3 to TRBJ2-7, with TRBD1 as a possible D gene (6 bases). CDR3 length: 15 amino acids. Germline V gene lookup returns CDR1 SGHNT and CDR2 YENEEA. Trimming cost V 4 bases and J 3 bases, with 16 bases left between them. CDR3 protein: CASSSSPGTIYEQYF. DNA of the CDR3: TGTGCCAGCAGCTCTTCTCCGGGGACAATCTACGAGCAGTACTTC.

This clone was seen a few times. The V and J genes are TRBV11-2 and TRBJ1-1; TRBD1 matches 7 bases. After removal of 2 bases from V and 4 bases from J, the junction contained 4 bases not matched to a gene. CDR3 length equals 14 residues. Per germline, CDR1 SGHAT and CDR2 FQNNGV. The CDR3 loop is CASSLTGVGTEAFF. Written as DNA, the CDR3 is TGTGCCAGCAGCTTAACAGGGGTGGGCACTGAAGCTTTCTTT.

The V gene is TRBV6-5, the J gene TRBJ2-5; D is unclear. Trimming cost V 0 bases and J 4 bases, with 3 bases left between them. This CDR3 region has 12 residues. The germline gives CDR1 MNHEY, CDR2 SVGAGI. The CDR3 spells CASSYSRETQYF. The CDR3 DNA reads as TGTGCCAGCAGTTACTCGAGAGAGACCCAGTACTTC.

This clone was found once. V and J are TRBV5-6 and TRBJ2-7; 12 bases match TRBD1. CDR1 SGHDT and CDR2 YYEEEE come from the germline V gene. After removal of 4 bases from V and 6 bases from J, the junction contained 8 bases not matched to a gene. The CDR3 runs to 15 residues. In nucleotides, the CDR3 is TGTGCCAGCAGCCCGGGACAGGGGGCTTATTTCGAGCAGTACTTC. As protein: CASSPGQGAYFEQYF.

J is TRBJ2-7 and V is TRBV6-5, with TRBD2 identical over 14 bases. The CDR3 loop spans 15 amino acids. V shed 6 bases, J shed 4 bases, and the junction held 5 bases outside the gene matches. Germline loops: CDR1 MNHEY, CDR2 SVGAGI. CDR3 sequence: CASSLRLAGGYEQYF. CDR3 DNA: TGTGCCAGCAGCCTTAGACTAGCGGGAGGGTACGAGCAGTACTTC.

The chain carries TRBV5-4 and TRBJ1-1, with 11 bases matching TRBD1. The germline V gene has CDR1 SGHNT and CDR2 YYREEE (reference sequence). This CDR3 region has 15 residues. V shed 4 bases and J 1 base; nucleotides not matched to a gene: 3. The CDR3 reads CASSRGTGGNTEAFF. The CDR3 nucleotides read TGTGCCAGCAGCAGAGGGACAGGGGGGAACACTGAAGCTTTCTTT.

The V and J genes are TRBV30 and TRBJ1-1; TRBD1 aligns across 9 bases. Germline V lookup: CDR1 GTSNPN, CDR2 SVGIG (reference sequence). The ends lost 5 bases at V and 5 bases at J; junction bases unmatched: 6. CDR3 length: 13 residues. The CDR3 region is CAWSQDRGTEAFF. CDR3 DNA: TGTGCCTGGTCCCAAGACAGGGGGACTGAAGCTTTCTTT.

The DNA for the CDR3 is TGTGCCAGCAGCCGACAGGCCTACGAGCAGTACTTC. Protein sequence: CASSRQAYEQYF. V is TRBV5-6 and J is TRBJ2-7, with D tentatively TRBD1 (6 bases). Trimming took 4 bases from V and 2 from J, leaving 7 bases between them. The CDR3 is 12 residues long. Germline assignment: CDR1 SGHDT and CDR2 YYEEEE.

The chain uses TRBV7-3 and TRBJ2-7; 8 bases are shared with TRBD2. With V trimmed by 2 bases and J by 0 bases, 3 bases remained unmatched. The CDR3 runs 15 residues. Germline lookup yields CDR1 SGHTA and CDR2 FQGTGA. The CDR3 reads CASSLLSGGSYEQYF. For the CDR3, the DNA is TGTGCCAGCAGCTTACTAAGCGGGGGCTCCTACGAGCAGTACTTC.

This clone was seen only a few times. V and J are TRBV11-1 and TRBJ2-2; the D gene is possibly TRBD1 (6 bases). V was trimmed by 5 bases and J by 4 bases, leaving 14 bases between them. This CDR3 is built from 15 residues. Germline values: CDR1 SGHAT, CDR2 FQDESV (reference sequence). In nucleotides, the CDR3 is TGTGCCAGCAGCACCGGGACAACGGGCACCGGGGAGCTGTTTTTT. This translates into CASSTGTTGTGELFF.

The chain uses TRBV11-3 and TRBJ2-1; D is unclear. V lost 6 bases to trimming and J lost 9 bases, with 9 bases between them. CDR3 size: 11 residues. Germline lookup yields CDR1 SGHNT and CDR2 YENEEA. CDR3 nucleotides: TGTGCCAGCAGTTCGACGGGTGAGCAGTTCTTC. This translates into CASSSTGEQFF.

This clone occurred a few times. V usage is TRBV19 and J usage is TRBJ1-5; D is unresolved. Trimming stripped 7 bases from V and 9 bases from J, with 16 bases between. Germline V lookup: CDR1 LNHDA, CDR2 SQIVND (reference sequence). CDR3 length equals 13 residues. The CDR3, as DNA: TGTGCCAGTAAAAGTGACGGCACGGGGCCCCAGCATTTT. Translation: CASKSDGTGPQHF.